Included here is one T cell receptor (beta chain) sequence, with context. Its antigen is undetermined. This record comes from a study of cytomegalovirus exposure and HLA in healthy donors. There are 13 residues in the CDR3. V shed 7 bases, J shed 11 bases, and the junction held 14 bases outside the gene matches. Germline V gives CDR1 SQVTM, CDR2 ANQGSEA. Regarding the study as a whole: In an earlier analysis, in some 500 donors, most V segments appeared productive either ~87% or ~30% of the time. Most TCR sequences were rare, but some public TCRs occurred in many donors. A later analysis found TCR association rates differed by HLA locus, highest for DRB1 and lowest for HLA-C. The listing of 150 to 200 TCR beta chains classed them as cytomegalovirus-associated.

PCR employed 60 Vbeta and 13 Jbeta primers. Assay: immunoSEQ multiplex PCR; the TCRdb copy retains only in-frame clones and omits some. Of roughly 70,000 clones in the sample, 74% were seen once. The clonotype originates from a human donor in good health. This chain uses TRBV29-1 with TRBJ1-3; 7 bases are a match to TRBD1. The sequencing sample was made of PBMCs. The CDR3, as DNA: TGCAGCGCAGCCCCGTCCCGGGACAGCTCCATATATTTT. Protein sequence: CSAAPSRDSSIYF.